This TCR beta chain derives from a study of blood T cells in healthy people across ages. Through a sample-barcoded 5' primer and a J-beta primer mix, a second PCR was run for 7 to 11 cycles. From the 5' RACE reads, TCRdb called clonotypes with MiXCR, one entry per CDR3 protein. The data show about 1.1 million distinct CDR3 sequences, about two fifths seen once. This CDR3 is built from 16 residues. Germline V gives CDR1 KGHDR, CDR2 SFDVKD. Trimming took 4 bases from V and 0 from J, leaving 14 bases between them. The chain combines TRBV24-1 with TRBJ2-5; D call uncertain. The sequence derives from a man aged 18 to 30 in good health. Source material: blood. The CDR3 loop reads CATSEGSAAYQETQYF. CDR3 in DNA: TGTGCCACCAGTGAAGGCAGCGCGGCGTACCAAGAGACCCAGTACTTC.